This TCR beta chain was observed in a study of molecular identifiers for immune sequencing clone quantification. Each CDR3 protein is one row after TCRdb ran MiXCR on the PCR reads. The repertoire includes hundreds of thousands of distinct CDR3 sequences, about 25% of them detected once, and 0.7% to 0.95% sits in the top ten. This CDR3 has 13 amino acids. The V and J ends lost 7 bases and 6 bases respectively, with 15 bases between them. V is TRBV12-3 or TRBV12-4 and J is TRBJ1-2, with unresolved D. Sequenced input: naive CD8+ T cells from blood, with Jurkat cell RNA spiked in. Described subset: FACS-sorted CD8+CD4-CCR7+CD45RA+ naive T cells. The source is a human donor in good health. Some libraries in this study had Jurkat cell RNA spiked in. CDR3 sequence (DNA): TGTGCCAGCATCGTCTCTGTGAGGGATGGCTACACCTTC. Its translation: CASIVSVRDGYTF.